This entry lists 24 T cell receptor beta chains sequenced from one sample in a study of T cells in tumors after PD-1 blockade. The table came from immunoSEQ multiplex PCR; TCRdb's copy has only in-frame clones and leaves some out. The sample gives approximately 50,000 clones, roughly three quarters of which show up once; 8.5% to 9% is in the top ten. The material was PBMCs, obtained before anti-PD-1 therapy. The receptors were sampled from a human donor with advanced basal cell or squamous cell carcinoma (not recorded which).

This sequence joins TRBV4-1 and TRBJ2-1; D is unresolved. The germline gives CDR1 MGHRA, CDR2 YSYEKL. Trimming left V 0 bases short and J 10 bases short, with 10 bases between. The CDR3 is made up of 13 amino acids. The CDR3 loop reads CASSQDRSDEQFF. The CDR3 bases are TGCGCCAGCAGCCAAGATAGGTCAGACGAGCAGTTCTTC.

This sequence joins TRBV12-3 or TRBV12-4 and TRBJ2-7; possibly TRBD1 for D (5 bases). CDR3 length: 11 amino acids. With 5 bases removed from V and 3 bases from J, the gap between germline ends came to 5 bases. CDR3 region: CASSDSYEQYF. The CDR3, as DNA: TGTGCCAGCAGTGACAGCTACGAGCAGTACTTC.

The V call is TRBV4-1, the J call TRBJ2-1; 8 bases fit TRBD2. Trimming cost V 4 bases and J 8 bases; bases outside gene matches: 10. Per germline, CDR1 MGHRA and CDR2 YSYEKL. This CDR3 comprises 15 residues. The CDR3 sequence: CASSLWSVGGDEQFF. The CDR3 nucleotides read TGCGCCAGCAGCCTTTGGAGCGTCGGGGGGGATGAGCAGTTCTTC.

The chain employs TRBV15 and TRBJ2-1; D is perhaps TRBD2 (6 bases). The CDR3 contains 14 residues. Trimming removed 0 bases from V and 9 bases from J, with 12 bases in between. Per the germline V gene, CDR1 is LNHNV and CDR2 is YYDKDF (reference sequence). DNA for the CDR3: TGTGCCACCAGCAGAGACGATTGGGGAGGTGAGCAGTTCTTC. Encoded protein: CATSRDDWGGEQFF.

The V and J genes are TRBV28 and TRBJ2-7, with TRBD1 matching 12 bases. Per germline, CDR1 MDHEN and CDR2 SYDVKM. J was trimmed by 2 bases and V by 8 bases; bases with no gene match: 1. The CDR3 is made up of 13 amino acids. The CDR3 DNA is TGTGCCAGCGGGGACAGGGGGCCCTACGAGCAGTACTTC. This encodes CASGDRGPYEQYF.

Only a few counts were recorded for this clone. This chain uses TRBV2 with TRBJ1-1; unclear D gene. V lost 5 bases to trimming and J lost 0 bases, with 7 bases between them. The CDR3 has 13 residues. Germline V gives CDR1 SNHLY, CDR2 FYNNEI. Written as DNA, the CDR3 is TGTGCCAGCAGTAGGACGGTGAACACTGAAGCTTTCTTT. Its protein is CASSRTVNTEAFF.

The V call is TRBV7-2, the J call TRBJ1-5, with 8 bases aligning to TRBD1. V lost 2 bases to trimming and J lost 6 bases; unmatched junction nucleotides: 3. This CDR3 contains 14 residues. Germline V gene lookup returns CDR1 SGHTA and CDR2 FQGNSA. This CDR3 is CASSLQGAAQPQHF. DNA of the CDR3: TGTGCCAGCAGCTTACAGGGGGCTGCTCAGCCCCAGCATTTT.

As for this clone: Other DNA sequences within the sample encode an identical CDR3. The chain is built from TRBV15 and TRBJ2-2; 9 nucleotides match TRBD1. Germline assignment: CDR1 LNHNV and CDR2 YYDKDF (reference sequence). The CDR3 length is 18 residues. V was pared by 6 bases and J by 5 bases, with 16 bases of the junction left unmatched. In nucleotides, the CDR3 is TGTGCCACCAGTATTCTCGGAGGGGGACAGGGTTGGACCGGGGAGCTGTTTTTT. As protein: CATSILGGGQGWTGELFF.

The rearrangement uses TRBV6-6 and TRBJ1-1, with TRBD1 matching over 10 bases. Germline loops: CDR1 MNHNY, CDR2 SVGAGI (reference sequence). V lost 5 bases and J lost 3; bases outside the gene matches: 9. This CDR3 is 16 amino acids long. The CDR3 sequence is CASSPPGTGVYTEAFF. The CDR3 coding sequence is TGTGCCAGCAGTCCTCCGGGGACAGGGGTGTACACTGAAGCTTTCTTT.

The chain carries TRBV5-8 and TRBJ1-5, with D hard to call. V lost 2 bases and J 4 bases, leaving 10 bases between the germline ends. The CDR3 covers 14 residues. The germline gives CDR1 SGHTS, CDR2 YDEGEE. The CDR3 reads CASSFGGINQPQHF. Here the CDR3 DNA reads TGTGCCAGCAGCTTCGGAGGGATTAATCAGCCCCAGCATTTT.

By sample fraction, this clone is large. The chain joins TRBV28 to TRBJ1-6, with D possibly TRBD1 on 6 matching bases. CDR1 is MDHEN and CDR2 is SYDVKM in the germline V gene. V dropped 3 bases and J dropped 6 bases, with 12 bases sitting between them. This CDR3 comprises 15 residues. In nucleotides, the CDR3 is TGTGCCAGCAGTTTGATTCAGGGGAGTAATTCACCCCTCCACTTT. This translates into CASSLIQGSNSPLHF.

The rearrangement joins TRBV19 to TRBJ1-3; TRBD1 matches 11 bases. The germline gives CDR1 LNHDA, CDR2 SQIVND (reference sequence). CDR3 length: 13 amino acids. V dropped 6 bases and J dropped 9; count of bases not matched to a gene: 4. This chain's CDR3 is CASSGQGASTIYF. The CDR3 DNA is TGTGCCAGTAGCGGACAGGGGGCGAGCACCATATATTTT.

This chain joins TRBV11-3 and TRBJ2-3, with TRBD1 as a possible D gene (5 bases). Germline CDR1 is SGHNT and CDR2 is YENEEA. The CDR3 sequence is 17 residues long. Trimming left V 3 bases short and J 0 bases short, with 16 bases between. The CDR3 here is CASSFLTTGSSTDTQYF. Written as DNA, the CDR3 is TGTGCCAGCAGCTTTCTGACAACAGGATCTAGCACAGATACGCAGTATTTT. Looking up the rest from reference TRBV11-3 and TRBJ2-3 gives the full variable domain: EAGVVQSPRYKIIEKKQPVAFWCNPISGHNTLYWYLQNLGQGPELLIRYENEEAVDDSQLPKDRFSAERLKGVDSTLKIQPAELGDSAVYLCASSFLTTGSSTDTQYFGPGTRLTVL.

V is TRBV7-6 and J is TRBJ2-5; D is uncertain. The CDR3 runs 15 residues. Germline assignment: CDR1 SGHVS and CDR2 FNYEAQ. Trimming pared 1 base from V and 7 bases from J, leaving 16 bases between. In DNA form, the CDR3 reads TGTGCCAGCAGCTTAGACAATGCTCCGGGCTGGACCCAGTACTTC. Protein: CASSLDNAPGWTQYF.

The gene calls are TRBV29-1 and TRBJ2-5; a weak D match, TRBD1 (6 bases). Germline assignment: CDR1 SQVTM and CDR2 ANQGSEA. V lost 3 bases and J 1 base, leaving 15 bases between the germline ends. The CDR3 covers 15 residues. The CDR3 reads CSVDQGTNPQETQYF. Here the CDR3 DNA reads TGCAGCGTTGACCAGGGGACGAACCCCCAAGAGACCCAGTACTTC.

This chain connects TRBV7-3 to TRBJ2-1; D remains unclear. V was shortened by 5 bases and J by 3 bases, with 8 bases between the two germline ends. The CDR3 loop spans 13 amino acids. Germline CDR1 is SGHTA and CDR2 is FQGTGA. The CDR3 DNA is TGTGCCAGCAGCCCCGGAAGCTACAATGAGCAGTTCTTC. Protein: CASSPGSYNEQFF. The entire variable domain, with the rest obtained from reference TRBV7-3 and TRBJ2-1, is as follows: GAGVSQTPSNKVTEKGKYVELRCDPISGHTALYWYRQSLGQGPEFLIYFQGTGAADDSGLPNDRFFAVRPEGSVSTLKIQRTERGDSAVYLCASSPGSYNEQFFGPGTRLTVL.

V is TRBV29-1 and J is TRBJ2-1; tentatively, D is TRBD1 (5 bases). Per germline, CDR1 SQVTM and CDR2 ANQGSEA. The CDR3 runs to 11 residues. V lost 6 bases, J lost 4 bases, and 7 bases lay in between. The CDR3 sequence: CSVTEYNEQFF. For the CDR3, the DNA is TGCAGCGTGACAGAATACAATGAGCAGTTCTTC.

This clone was seen only once. The V and J genes are TRBV2 and TRBJ1-2; D uncertain. Trimming shortened V by 3 bases and J by 5 bases, and 4 bases separated the two germline ends. This CDR3 comprises 11 residues. Germline V gene sequence: CDR1 SNHLY, CDR2 FYNNEI. The CDR3 DNA sequence: TGTGCCAGCAGTGACGGTTATGGCTACACCTTC. Translated: CASSDGYGYTF. The variable domain in full, with the rest retrieved from reference TRBV2 and TRBJ1-2, is EPEVTQTPSHQVTQMGQEVILRCVPISNHLYFYWYRQILGQKVEFLVSFYNNEISEKSEIFDDQFSVERPDGSNFTLKIRSTKLEDSAMYFCASSDGYGYTFGSGTRLTVV.

The chain links TRBV27 to TRBJ1-2, with D possibly matching TRBD1 (5 bases). Per germline, CDR1 MNHEY and CDR2 SMNVEV (reference sequence). Trimming removed 8 bases at V and 7 bases at J, with 17 bases between. This CDR3 is built from 13 residues. The CDR3 DNA reads as TGTGCCAGCCCCCCCCAGGGCCTATGTGGCTACACCTTC. It is translated as CASPPQGLCGYTF.

The chain recombines TRBV2 with TRBJ1-3; a weak D match, TRBD1 (6 bases). The germline V gene has CDR1 SNHLY and CDR2 FYNNEI. Trimming left V 7 bases short and J 4 bases short, with 14 bases between. The CDR3 consists of 14 residues. The DNA for the CDR3 is TGTGCCAGCATCGACAGGCAACGCGGAAACACCATATATTTT. It specifies CASIDRQRGNTIYF.

This chain uses TRBV28 with TRBJ1-3; 8 bases map to TRBD1. Germline V CDR1 and CDR2: MDHEN, SYDVKM. V dropped 3 bases and J dropped 3; count of bases not matched to a gene: 4. The CDR3 sequence is 15 residues long. As DNA, the CDR3 is TGTGCCAGCAGTTTCTCAGACAGGGGTGGAAACACCATATATTTT. This codes for CASSFSDRGGNTIYF.

This chain connects TRBV2 to TRBJ2-5; 16 bases are a match to TRBD2. The V and J ends lost 8 bases and 5 bases, in that order; junction bases with no gene match: 11. The germline gives CDR1 SNHLY, CDR2 FYNNEI. The CDR3 is 17 residues long. The CDR3 is CASGPGLAGGPRETQYF. The DNA of the CDR3 is TGTGCCAGCGGGCCGGGACTAGCGGGGGGGCCTCGGGAGACCCAGTACTTC.

This clone was recorded only once. The rearrangement uses TRBV5-1 and TRBJ2-3; D uncertain. Germline V gene sequence: CDR1 SGHRS, CDR2 YFSETQ. CDR3 length equals 13 residues. Trimming took off 6 bases at V and 0 bases at J, with 8 bases between the two ends. CDR3 residues: CASNLGSTDTQYF. The CDR3 DNA reads TGCGCCAGCAACCTAGGCAGCACAGATACGCAGTATTTT.

Written as DNA, the CDR3 is TGTGCCAGCAGTGACTCGGCCAGCGGGAGGGCAGATACGCAGTATTTT. Translating gives CASSDSASGRADTQYF. The chain uses TRBV2 and TRBJ2-3, with TRBD2 matching 10 bases. J was trimmed by 4 bases and V by 3 bases; bases with no gene match: 7. The CDR3 sequence is 16 residues long. Germline-derived CDR1 and CDR2 are SNHLY and FYNNEI.